What follows describes a single T cell receptor beta chain. Its specificity is unknown. This entry belongs to a study of monozygotic twins with inflammatory bowel disease. Study-wide results and limits: Compared with healthy co-twins, IBD patients showed reduced TCRbeta repertoire diversity by inverse Simpson.

TCRdb derives one entry per CDR3 protein from the 5' RACE reads, leaving out DNA. The sample yields some 200,000 distinct CDR3 sequences, of which the top ten take up 7.7%. Germline V lookup: CDR1 SGHNT, CDR2 YYREEE (reference sequence). The CDR3 is 13 residues long. The chain is built from TRBV5-4 and TRBJ2-1; TCRdb names TRBD1, which stays unverified in the absence of DNA. The source is a human donor with ulcerative colitis or Crohn's disease, or a healthy co-twin of an affected twin (not recorded which). Material for sequencing was blood. The CDR3: CASSLTSLDVQFF.